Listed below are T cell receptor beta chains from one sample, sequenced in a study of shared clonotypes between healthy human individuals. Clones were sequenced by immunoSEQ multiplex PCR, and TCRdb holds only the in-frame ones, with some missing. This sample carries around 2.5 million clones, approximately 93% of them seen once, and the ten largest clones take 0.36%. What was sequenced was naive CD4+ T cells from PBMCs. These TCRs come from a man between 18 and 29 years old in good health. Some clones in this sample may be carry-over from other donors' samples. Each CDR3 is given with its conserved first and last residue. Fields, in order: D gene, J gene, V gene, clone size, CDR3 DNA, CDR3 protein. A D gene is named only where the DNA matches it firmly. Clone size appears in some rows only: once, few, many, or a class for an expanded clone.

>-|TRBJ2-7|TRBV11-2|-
TGTGCCAGCAGCTTAGGAGGGCCTCCCTTAGGCTACGAGCAGTACTTC
CASSLGGPPLGYEQYF
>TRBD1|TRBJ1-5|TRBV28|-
TGTGCCAGCAGCCAAGGGGACAGAGCCAATCAGCCCCAGCATTTT
CASSQGDRANQPQHF
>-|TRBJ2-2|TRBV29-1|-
TGCAGCGCGTTGGGGACCGGGGAGCTGTTTTTT
CSALGTGELFF
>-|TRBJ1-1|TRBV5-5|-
TGTGCCAGCAGCCCTTTGAATCTCATGAACACTGAAGCTTTCTTT
CASSPLNLMNTEAFF
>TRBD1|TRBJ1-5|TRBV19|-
TGTGCCAGTACCCGAGGACAGGCGAATCAGCCCCAGCATTTT
CASTRGQANQPQHF
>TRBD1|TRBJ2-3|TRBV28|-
TGTGCCAGCAGTTTAGTAGGTCTCGGACAGGGGAGGACAGATACGCAGTATTTT
CASSLVGLGQGRTDTQYF
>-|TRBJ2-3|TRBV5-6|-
TGTGCCAGCAGCAGCCCAGGAGCTGGGAATACGCAGTATTTT
CASSSPGAGNTQYF
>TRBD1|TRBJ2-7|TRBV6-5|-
TGTGCCAGCAGTTACGACGGGACAGGGTCCTACGAGCAGTACTTC
CASSYDGTGSYEQYF
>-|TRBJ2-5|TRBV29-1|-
TGCAGCGTTTTCCGCGGAAATCTAGAAGAGACCCAGTACTTC
CSVFRGNLEETQYF
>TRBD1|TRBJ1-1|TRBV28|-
TGTGCCAGCAGTCTATATAGACAGGGGGCCGGCGCTGAAGCTTTCTTT
CASSLYRQGAGAEAFF
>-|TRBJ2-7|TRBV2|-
TGTGCCAGCGGACGGGACGCAGAGTACGAGCAGTACTTC
CASGRDAEYEQYF
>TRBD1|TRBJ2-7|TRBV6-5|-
TGTGCCAGCAGGCGCGACAGGGGCGCTCCCTACGAGCAGTACTTC
CASRRDRGAPYEQYF
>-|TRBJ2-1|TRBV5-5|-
TGTGCCAGCAGCCCCCAACGGGGAAATGAGCAGTTCTTC
CASSPQRGNEQFF
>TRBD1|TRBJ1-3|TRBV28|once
TGTGCCAGCAGACGACCGGGACAGTCAAACACCATATATTTT
CASRRPGQSNTIYF
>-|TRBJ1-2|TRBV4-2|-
TGTGCCAGCAGCCAAGATCACACAGCACTATGGTATGGCTACACCTTC
CASSQDHTALWYGYTF
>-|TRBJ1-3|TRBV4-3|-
TGCGCCAGCAGCCAAGATTGGGGGAGGGGAATAGGAAACACCATATATTTT
CASSQDWGRGIGNTIYF